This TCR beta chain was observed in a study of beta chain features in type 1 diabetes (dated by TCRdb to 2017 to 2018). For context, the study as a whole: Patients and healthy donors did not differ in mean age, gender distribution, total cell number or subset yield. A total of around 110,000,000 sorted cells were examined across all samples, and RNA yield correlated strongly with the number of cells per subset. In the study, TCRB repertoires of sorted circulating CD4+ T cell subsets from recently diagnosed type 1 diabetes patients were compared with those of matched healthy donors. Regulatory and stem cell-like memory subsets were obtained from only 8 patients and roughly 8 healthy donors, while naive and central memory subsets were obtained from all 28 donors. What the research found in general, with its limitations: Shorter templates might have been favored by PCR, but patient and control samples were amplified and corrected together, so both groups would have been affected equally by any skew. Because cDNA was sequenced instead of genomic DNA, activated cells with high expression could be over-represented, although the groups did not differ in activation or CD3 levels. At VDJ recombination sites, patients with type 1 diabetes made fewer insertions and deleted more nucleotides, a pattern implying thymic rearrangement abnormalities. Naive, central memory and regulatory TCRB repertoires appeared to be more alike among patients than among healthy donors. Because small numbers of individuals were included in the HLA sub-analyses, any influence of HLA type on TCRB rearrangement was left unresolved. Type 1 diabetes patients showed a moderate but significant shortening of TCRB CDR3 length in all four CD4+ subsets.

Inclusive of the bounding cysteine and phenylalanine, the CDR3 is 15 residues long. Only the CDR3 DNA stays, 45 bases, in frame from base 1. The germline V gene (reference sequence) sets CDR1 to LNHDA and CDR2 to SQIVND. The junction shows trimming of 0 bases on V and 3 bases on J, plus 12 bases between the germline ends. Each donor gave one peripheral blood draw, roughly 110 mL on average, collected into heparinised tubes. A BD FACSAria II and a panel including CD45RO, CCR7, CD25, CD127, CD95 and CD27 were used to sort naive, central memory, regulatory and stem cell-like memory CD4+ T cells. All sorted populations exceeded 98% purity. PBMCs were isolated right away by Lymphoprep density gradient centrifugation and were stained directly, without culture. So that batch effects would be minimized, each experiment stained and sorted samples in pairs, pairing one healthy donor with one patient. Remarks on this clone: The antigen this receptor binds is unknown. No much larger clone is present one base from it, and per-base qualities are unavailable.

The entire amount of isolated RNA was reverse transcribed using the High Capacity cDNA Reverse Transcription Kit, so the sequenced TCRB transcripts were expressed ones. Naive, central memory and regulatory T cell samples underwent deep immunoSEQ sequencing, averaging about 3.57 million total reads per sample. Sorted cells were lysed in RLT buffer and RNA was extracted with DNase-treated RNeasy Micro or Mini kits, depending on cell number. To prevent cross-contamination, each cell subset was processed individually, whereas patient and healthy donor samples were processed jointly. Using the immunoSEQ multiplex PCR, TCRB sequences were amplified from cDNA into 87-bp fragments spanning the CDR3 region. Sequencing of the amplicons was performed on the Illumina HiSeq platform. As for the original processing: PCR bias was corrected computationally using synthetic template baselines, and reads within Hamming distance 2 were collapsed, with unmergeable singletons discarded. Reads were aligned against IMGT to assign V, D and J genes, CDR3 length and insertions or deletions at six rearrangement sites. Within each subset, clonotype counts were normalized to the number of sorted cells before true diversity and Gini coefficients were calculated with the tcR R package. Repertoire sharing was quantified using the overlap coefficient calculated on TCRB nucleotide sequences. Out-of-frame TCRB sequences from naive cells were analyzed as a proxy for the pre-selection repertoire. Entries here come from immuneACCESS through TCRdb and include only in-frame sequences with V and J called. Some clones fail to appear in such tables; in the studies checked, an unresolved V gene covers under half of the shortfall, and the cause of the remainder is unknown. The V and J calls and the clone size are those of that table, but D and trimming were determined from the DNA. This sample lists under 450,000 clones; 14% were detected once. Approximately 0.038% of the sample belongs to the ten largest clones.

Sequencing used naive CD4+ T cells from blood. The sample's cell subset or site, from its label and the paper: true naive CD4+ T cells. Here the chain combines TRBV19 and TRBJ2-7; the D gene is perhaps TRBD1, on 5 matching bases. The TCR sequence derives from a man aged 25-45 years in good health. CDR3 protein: CASSIDQKTVYEQYF. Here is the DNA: TGTGCCAGTAGTATAGATCAGAAGACAGTCTACGAGCAGTACTTC.